The next 22 T cell receptor beta chains were all read from a single sample in a study of cytomegalovirus exposure and HLA in healthy donors. Use of 60 Vbeta and 13 Jbeta primers characterized the PCR. Profiled with immunoSEQ multiplex PCR; TCRdb holds only in-frame clones, not every one. The repertoire holds about 250,000 clones, with about 66% as singletons. Sequencing input: PBMCs. The receptors were sampled from a female donor in good health and CMV-seronegative.

The chain uses TRBV4-1 and TRBJ2-1, with D perhaps matching TRBD2 (6 bases). Germline-derived CDR1 and CDR2 are MGHRA and YSYEKL. This CDR3 spans 16 amino acids. Trimming stripped 0 bases from V and 4 bases from J, with 13 bases between. The chain's CDR3 is CASSQEGLASYNEQFF. In DNA, the CDR3 is TGCGCCAGCAGCCAAGAAGGGCTAGCGAGTTACAATGAGCAGTTCTTC.

V is TRBV11-2 and J is TRBJ2-7, with no clear D. V dropped 4 bases and J dropped 2 bases, with 9 bases sitting between them. The CDR3 covers 13 residues. Germline lookup yields CDR1 SGHAT and CDR2 FQNNGV. The CDR3 reads CASSSQHTYEQYF. The CDR3 DNA follows: TGTGCCAGCAGCTCTCAACATACCTACGAGCAGTACTTC.

The V gene is TRBV10-3, the J gene TRBJ2-2, with D hard to call. Trimming pared 2 bases from V and 5 bases from J, leaving 6 bases between. CDR3 length: 13 amino acids. Germline V CDR1 and CDR2: ENHRY, SYGVKD. The CDR3: CAISEEFTGELFF. The DNA of the CDR3 is TGTGCCATCAGTGAGGAGTTTACCGGGGAGCTGTTTTTT.

The genes are TRBV11-2 and TRBJ2-3; the match to TRBD2 covers 9 bases. CDR3 length: 15 amino acids. Germline values: CDR1 SGHAT, CDR2 FQNNGV. Unmatched junction bases numbered 7, after V lost 8 bases and J lost 1 base. The CDR3 is CASLPRTSGTDTQYF. The CDR3 DNA sequence: TGTGCCAGCCTACCCCGGACTAGCGGCACAGATACGCAGTATTTT.

This clone was counted once. The V call is TRBV7-9, the J call TRBJ1-2; TRBD1 matches at 9 bases. Germline V gives CDR1 SEHNR, CDR2 FQNEAQ (reference sequence). The CDR3 contains 15 residues. V was clipped by 5 bases and J by 2 bases; unmatched bases: 6. This CDR3 is CASSPGQGHNYGYTF. The CDR3 DNA reads TGTGCCAGCAGCCCCGGACAGGGGCACAACTATGGCTACACCTTC.

This sequence joins TRBV15 and TRBJ2-7; D gene uncertain. The CDR3 covers 13 residues. The germline CDR1 and CDR2 sequences are LNHNV and YYDKDF (reference sequence). Trimming pared 4 bases from V and 6 bases from J, leaving 13 bases between. The CDR3 nucleotides are TGTGCCACCAGCACTCCAGAGGCCCTCGAGCAGTACTTC. It encodes CATSTPEALEQYF.

The chain joins TRBV19 to TRBJ2-2; no reliable D call. This CDR3 is built from 16 residues. V was cut by 4 bases and J by 4 bases, with 16 bases left in between. Per the germline V gene, CDR1 is LNHDA and CDR2 is SQIVND (reference sequence). CDR3 amino acids: CASSNPRRGFTGELFF. The CDR3, as DNA: TGTGCCAGTAGTAATCCCCGTAGAGGATTCACCGGGGAGCTGTTTTTT. The full variable domain, with the rest looked up from reference TRBV19 and TRBJ2-2, is DGGITQSPKYLFRKEGQNVTLSCEQNLNHDAMYWYRQDPGQGLRLIYYSQIVNDFQKGDIAEGYSVSREKKESFPLTVTSAQKNPTAFYLCASSNPRRGFTGELFFGEGSRLTVL.

This chain uses TRBV6-6 with TRBJ1-4; D unresolved. Germline CDR1 reads MNHNY; CDR2 reads SVGAGI (reference sequence). Deletions cut 2 bases from V and 0 bases from J, with 4 bases between. The CDR3 runs 14 residues. CDR3 in DNA: TGTGCCAGCAGTTACCATGCAACTAATGAAAAACTGTTTTTT. Translation gives CASSYHATNEKLFF.

The chain is built from TRBV7-9 and TRBJ2-3; 8 nucleotides line up with TRBD1. Germline trimming cut 1 base from V and 6 bases from J; bases unmatched to any gene: 6. The CDR3 covers 15 residues. Germline V gene data show CDR1 as SEHNR and CDR2 as FQNEAQ (reference sequence). In DNA, the CDR3 is TGTGCCAGCAGCTTAGTTCCGACAGGGGACGATACGCAGTATTTT. Its protein product is CASSLVPTGDDTQYF.

The rearrangement links TRBV7-2 to TRBJ1-2, with 8 bases identical to TRBD1. V gave up 2 bases and J gave up 0 bases; unmatched junction bases: 14. Germline V gives CDR1 SGHTA, CDR2 FQGNSA. CDR3 size: 19 residues. The CDR3 region has the DNA TGTGCCAGCAGCTTATATAGGGGGTTGGCCAGGGGGCCTAACTATGGCTACACCTTC. Amino acid sequence: CASSLYRGLARGPNYGYTF.

The chain recombines TRBV7-8 with TRBJ2-2; tentatively, D is TRBD2 (6 bases). This CDR3 region has 16 residues. Germline loops: CDR1 SGHVS, CDR2 FQNEAQ. Trimming left V 1 base short and J 1 base short, with 10 bases between. In DNA form, the CDR3 reads TGTGCCAGCAGCTTAGGGCGGGGAGGGAACACCGGGGAGCTGTTTTTT. Translating it yields CASSLGRGGNTGELFF.

The chain employs TRBV28 and TRBJ2-7, with 9 bases lining up with TRBD2. With 5 bases clipped from V and 4 bases from J, the junction kept 9 bases outside the gene matches. Germline V gene data show CDR1 as MDHEN and CDR2 as SYDVKM. CDR3 length: 15 amino acids. The CDR3 is CASSPHSGSPYEQYF. DNA of the CDR3: TGTGCCAGCAGTCCACATAGCGGGAGTCCGTACGAGCAGTACTTC.

The genes are TRBV4-1 and TRBJ2-3; D unresolved. The germline gives CDR1 MGHRA, CDR2 YSYEKL. The CDR3 has 13 residues. V lost 1 base and J lost 4, with 6 bases in between. This chain's CDR3 is CASSQGASDTQYF. The DNA of the CDR3 is TGCGCCAGCAGCCAAGGGGCATCAGATACGCAGTATTTT.

The chain uses TRBV18 and TRBJ1-1; D may be TRBD1 (6 bases). This CDR3 is 13 amino acids long. V was pared by 5 bases and J by 4 bases, with 11 bases between. CDR1 is KGHSH and CDR2 is LQKENI in the germline V gene. The CDR3 is CASSSTGTTEAFF. Here the CDR3 DNA reads TGTGCCAGCTCATCGACAGGTACCACTGAAGCTTTCTTT.

This clone came up a few times. This chain joins TRBV28 and TRBJ1-5, with TRBD1 matching over 8 bases. Trimming took 1 base from V and 7 from J; bases not matched to a gene: 9. The CDR3 totals 16 residues. Germline values: CDR1 MDHEN, CDR2 SYDVKM. CDR3: CASSLYAGGAQQPQHF. CDR3 bases: TGTGCCAGCAGTTTATATGCAGGGGGCGCACAGCAGCCCCAGCATTTT.

V gene TRBV4-1 combines with J gene TRBJ2-7, with 10 bases aligning to TRBD2. CDR3 length: 17 amino acids. Germline values: CDR1 MGHRA, CDR2 YSYEKL. The V and J ends lost 1 base and 4 bases, in that order; junction bases with no gene match: 10. CDR3 coding DNA: TGCGCCAGCAGCCAAGTAGCAGCGGGACTAGCGATATACGAGCAGTACTTC. It specifies CASSQVAAGLAIYEQYF.

CDR3 residues: CASSWREVGETQYF. The DNA for the CDR3 is TGTGCCAGCAGCTGGCGGGAGGTCGGGGAGACCCAGTACTTC. The V call is TRBV7-9, the J call TRBJ2-5; 8 bases fit TRBD2. Germline V CDR1 and CDR2: SEHNR, FQNEAQ (reference sequence). The CDR3 loop spans 14 amino acids. Trimming removed 4 bases from V and 5 bases from J; junction bases left unmatched: 6.

The gene calls are TRBV12-5 and TRBJ2-3; a possible D gene is TRBD2 (7 bases). Germline assignment: CDR1 LGHNT and CDR2 FRNRAP. V shed 7 bases and J shed 1 base, with 18 bases lying between them. This CDR3 comprises 16 residues. This chain's CDR3 is CASATREGEGTDTQYF. The CDR3 DNA reads TGTGCTAGTGCTACGAGGGAGGGGGAGGGCACAGATACGCAGTATTTT. The full variable domain, its missing parts supplied by reference TRBV12-5 and TRBJ2-3, is DARVTQTPRHKVTEMGQEVTMRCQPILGHNTVFWYRQTMMQGLELLAYFRNRAPLDDSGMPKDRFSAEMPDATLATLKIQPSEPRDSAVYFCASATREGEGTDTQYFGPGTRLTVL.

This chain links TRBV5-4 with TRBJ2-3; tentatively, D is TRBD1 (5 bases). The germline V and J ends were trimmed by 4 bases and 0 bases, with 9 bases remaining between them. Germline values: CDR1 SGHNT, CDR2 YYREEE (reference sequence). The CDR3 has 14 residues. The CDR3 protein is CASSMTDSTDTQYF. CDR3 bases: TGTGCCAGCAGCATGACAGACAGCACAGATACGCAGTATTTT. Together with reference TRBV5-4 and TRBJ2-3, the CDR3 gives the full variable domain: ETGVTQSPTHLIKTRGQQVTLRCSSQSGHNTVSWYQQALGQGPQFIFQYYREEENGRGNFPPRFSGLQFPNYSSELNVNALELDDSALYLCASSMTDSTDTQYFGPGTRLTVL.

This chain links TRBV5-8 with TRBJ2-5; D is uncertain. The DNA end is more similar to TRBJ2-7, so the J call may be wrong. The CDR3 extends over 17 amino acids. Germline CDR1 reads SGHTS; CDR2 reads YDEGEE. In DNA form, the CDR3 reads TGTGCCAGCAGCTTGAGAACTAAGCCCATTCCTTTCTACGAGCAGTACTTC. Translating gives CASSLRTKPIPFYEQYF.

This rearrangement joins TRBV2 to TRBJ1-2; 9 bases are a match to TRBD1. Unmatched junction bases numbered 14, after V lost 4 bases and J lost 5 bases. Germline-derived CDR1 and CDR2 are SNHLY and FYNNEI. The CDR3 covers 17 residues. The CDR3 sequence: CASSGWGLDRGFYGYTF. The CDR3 DNA is TGTGCCAGCAGTGGGTGGGGCTTAGACAGGGGGTTTTATGGCTACACCTTC.

This clone was recorded only once. The V call is TRBV7-9, the J call TRBJ2-7; 7 positions match TRBD2. The CDR3 is made up of 15 amino acids. Looked up from germline, CDR1 is SEHNR and CDR2 is FQNEAQ (reference sequence). Trimming cost V 5 bases and J 2 bases; bases outside gene matches: 9. The CDR3 loop is CASSPREGGTYEQYF. CDR3 bases: TGTGCCAGCAGCCCCAGGGAGGGCGGTACCTACGAGCAGTACTTC.